Listed below are T cell receptor beta chains from one sample, sequenced in a study of CD4+ T cells in melanoma. TCRdb's table, derived via immunoSEQ multiplex PCR, lists solely in-frame clones and lacks some. The data show about 140,000 clones, about nine tenths seen once. These receptors were obtained from a human donor with melanoma. The CDR3 runs from the conserved cysteine through the conserved F or W. Fields, in order: J gene, clone size, D gene, V gene, CDR3 protein, CDR3 DNA. D genes are given only for firm matches. Where a row states a size, it is once, few, many or the class of an expanded clone; other rows omit it.

j_gene: TRBJ1-5; abundance: once; d_gene: .; v_gene: TRBV19; CDR3aa: CASSIGEGYNQPQHF; CDR3nt: TGTGCCAGTAGTATCGGTGAGGGATACAATCAGCCCCAGCATTTT
j_gene: TRBJ1-1; abundance: .; d_gene: TRBD1; v_gene: TRBV7-9; CDR3aa: CASSRTGESEAFF; CDR3nt: TGTGCCAGCAGCCGGACAGGGGAAAGTGAAGCTTTCTTT
j_gene: TRBJ2-5; abundance: once; d_gene: .; v_gene: TRBV30; CDR3aa: CAWGETETQYF; CDR3nt: TGTGCCTGGGGGGAAACGGAGACCCAGTACTTC
j_gene: TRBJ2-7; abundance: .; d_gene: .; v_gene: TRBV2; CDR3aa: CASTKGPLGGEQYF; CDR3nt: TGTGCCAGCACTAAAGGGCCATTAGGGGGCGAGCAGTACTTC
j_gene: TRBJ1-5; abundance: .; d_gene: .; v_gene: TRBV6-6; CDR3aa: CASSGRASNQPQHF; CDR3nt: TGTGCCAGCAGCGGGAGGGCTAGCAATCAGCCCCAGCATTTT
j_gene: TRBJ2-5; abundance: .; d_gene: TRBD2; v_gene: TRBV15; CDR3aa: CATSRVGLGLETQYF; CDR3nt: TGTGCCACCAGCAGAGTCGGACTAGGCTTGGAGACCCAGTACTTC
j_gene: TRBJ1-5; abundance: .; d_gene: TRBD1; v_gene: TRBV10-3; CDR3aa: CAISPRDRGQPQHF; CDR3nt: TGTGCCATCAGCCCCCGGGACAGAGGTCAGCCCCAGCATTTT
j_gene: TRBJ2-3; abundance: .; d_gene: .; v_gene: TRBV7-8; CDR3aa: CASSLAPLADTQYF; CDR3nt: TGTGCCAGCAGCTTAGCTCCGCTCGCAGATACGCAGTATTTT
j_gene: TRBJ1-6; abundance: .; d_gene: TRBD1; v_gene: TRBV15; CDR3aa: CATSRDRNNSPLHF; CDR3nt: TGTGCCACCAGCAGGGACAGGAATAATTCACCCCTCCACTTT
j_gene: TRBJ1-1; abundance: .; d_gene: .; v_gene: TRBV7-3; CDR3aa: CASSEQGNTEAFF; CDR3nt: TGTGCCAGCAGCGAACAGGGTAACACTGAAGCTTTCTTT
j_gene: TRBJ1-1; abundance: .; d_gene: .; v_gene: TRBV5-5; CDR3aa: CASSPSATGNTEAFF; CDR3nt: TGTGCCAGCAGCCCGTCGGCCACTGGCAACACTGAAGCTTTCTTT
j_gene: TRBJ1-6; abundance: .; d_gene: .; v_gene: TRBV7-2; CDR3aa: CASSLGSNSPLHF; CDR3nt: TGTGCCAGCAGCTTAGGATCTAATTCACCCCTCCACTTT
j_gene: TRBJ1-5; abundance: few; d_gene: .; v_gene: TRBV6-1; CDR3aa: CASTHPGGNQPQHF; CDR3nt: TGTGCCAGCACCCACCCAGGGGGCAATCAGCCCCAGCATTTT
j_gene: TRBJ2-1; abundance: .; d_gene: .; v_gene: TRBV7-9; CDR3aa: CASSLAHQTVSYNEQFF; CDR3nt: TGTGCCAGCAGCTTAGCTCACCAGACGGTCTCCTACAATGAGCAGTTCTTC
j_gene: TRBJ2-1; abundance: .; d_gene: TRBD1; v_gene: TRBV28; CDR3aa: CASSRTNRGVGEQFF; CDR3nt: TGTGCCAGCAGTCGAACTAACAGGGGGGTGGGTGAGCAGTTCTTC
j_gene: TRBJ1-1; abundance: .; d_gene: .; v_gene: TRBV5-6; CDR3aa: CASSLDRVVTEAFF; CDR3nt: TGTGCCAGCAGCTTGGACAGGGTAGTGACTGAAGCTTTCTTT
j_gene: TRBJ1-1; abundance: .; d_gene: .; v_gene: TRBV30; CDR3aa: CAWSAFRAETGAFF; CDR3nt: TGTGCCTGGAGTGCCTTTCGGGCCGAAACTGGAGCTTTCTTT
j_gene: TRBJ2-5; abundance: .; d_gene: TRBD2; v_gene: TRBV27; CDR3aa: CASSSVNRTRGAQYF; CDR3nt: TGTGCCAGCAGTTCCGTTAACAGGACCCGGGGGGCCCAGTACTTC
j_gene: TRBJ1-4; abundance: .; d_gene: .; v_gene: TRBV6-5; CDR3aa: CASSYSGPWNEKLFF; CDR3nt: TGTGCCAGCAGTTACTCGGGCCCCTGGAATGAAAAACTGTTTTTT
j_gene: TRBJ1-1; abundance: .; d_gene: .; v_gene: TRBV29-1; CDR3aa: CSVEDTGKGYAEAFF; CDR3nt: TGCAGCGTTGAAGATACGGGGAAGGGGTATGCTGAAGCTTTCTTT
j_gene: TRBJ2-7; abundance: .; d_gene: .; v_gene: TRBV6-6; CDR3aa: CASSKDSYEQYF; CDR3nt: TGTGCCAGCAGCAAGGACAGCTACGAGCAGTACTTC
j_gene: TRBJ2-3; abundance: .; d_gene: TRBD2; v_gene: TRBV11-2; CDR3aa: CASRRGGGPSADTQYF; CDR3nt: TGTGCCAGCAGGAGAGGCGGGGGGCCCAGCGCAGATACGCAGTATTTT
j_gene: TRBJ2-7; abundance: .; d_gene: TRBD1; v_gene: TRBV9; CDR3aa: CASSLTGDQTYEQYF; CDR3nt: TGTGCCAGCTCCCTTACAGGGGATCAGACCTACGAGCAGTACTTC
j_gene: TRBJ2-7; abundance: .; d_gene: .; v_gene: TRBV7-8; CDR3aa: CASTVSRSSYEQYF; CDR3nt: TGTGCCAGCACTGTTTCCCGGAGCTCCTACGAGCAGTACTTC
j_gene: TRBJ1-4; abundance: .; d_gene: TRBD1; v_gene: TRBV29-1; CDR3aa: CSVKQGAEDEKLFF; CDR3nt: TGCAGCGTGAAACAGGGGGCAGAGGATGAAAAACTGTTTTTT
j_gene: TRBJ2-5; abundance: .; d_gene: TRBD2; v_gene: TRBV19; CDR3aa: CASSRTGTSLETQYF; CDR3nt: TGTGCCAGTAGCCGAACCGGGACTAGCTTAGAGACCCAGTACTTC
j_gene: TRBJ1-1; abundance: .; d_gene: .; v_gene: TRBV5-4; CDR3aa: CASSLDWTVNTEAFF; CDR3nt: TGTGCCAGCAGCTTGGATTGGACGGTGAACACTGAAGCTTTCTTT
j_gene: TRBJ2-7; abundance: .; d_gene: TRBD1; v_gene: TRBV29-1; CDR3aa: CSAGTGVGQQYF; CDR3nt: TGCAGCGCCGGGACAGGGGTCGGCCAGCAGTACTTC
j_gene: TRBJ1-2; abundance: once; d_gene: TRBD1; v_gene: TRBV7-9; CDR3aa: CASSKGQKSYYGYTF; CDR3nt: TGTGCCAGCAGCAAGGGACAGAAGTCATACTATGGCTACACCTTC
j_gene: TRBJ2-1; abundance: once; d_gene: .; v_gene: TRBV5-1; CDR3aa: CASTRQPESSYNEQFF; CDR3nt: TGCGCCAGCACTCGGCAGCCTGAAAGCTCCTACAATGAGCAGTTCTTC
j_gene: TRBJ2-5; abundance: .; d_gene: .; v_gene: TRBV7-2; CDR3aa: CASSLGQKETQYF; CDR3nt: TGTGCCAGCAGCTTAGGACAGAAAGAGACCCAGTACTTC
j_gene: TRBJ1-5; abundance: .; d_gene: TRBD1; v_gene: TRBV30; CDR3aa: CAWSVRTGIHSNQPQHF; CDR3nt: TGTGCCTGGAGTGTACGGACAGGAATCCATAGCAATCAGCCCCAGCATTTT
j_gene: TRBJ1-5; abundance: .; d_gene: .; v_gene: TRBV6-5; CDR3aa: CASSRRRAENQPQHF; CDR3nt: TGTGCCAGCAGTAGACGAAGGGCAGAAAATCAGCCCCAGCATTTT
j_gene: TRBJ1-1; abundance: .; d_gene: .; v_gene: TRBV6-5; CDR3aa: CASWGGRQAFF; CDR3nt: TGTGCCAGCTGGGGGGGGCGTCAAGCTTTCTTT
j_gene: TRBJ2-6; abundance: .; d_gene: TRBD2; v_gene: TRBV7-9; CDR3aa: CASSLTGGLYGTGANVLTF; CDR3nt: TGTGCCAGCAGCTTAACGGGGGGGCTCTATGGAACTGGGGCCAACGTCCTGACTTTC
j_gene: TRBJ1-6; abundance: .; d_gene: .; v_gene: TRBV6-5; CDR3aa: CASSYGRSNSPLHF; CDR3nt: TGTGCCAGCAGTTACGGGCGGAGTAATTCACCCCTCCACTTT
j_gene: TRBJ2-6; abundance: once; d_gene: TRBD1; v_gene: TRBV4-1; CDR3aa: CASSQGGRGRSGANVLTF; CDR3nt: TGCGCCAGCAGCCAAGGTGGAAGGGGGCGATCTGGGGCCAACGTCCTGACTTTC
j_gene: TRBJ1-1; abundance: .; d_gene: .; v_gene: TRBV7-9; CDR3aa: CASSLLMNTEAFF; CDR3nt: TGTGCCAGCAGCTTACTCATGAACACTGAAGCTTTCTTT
j_gene: TRBJ1-6; abundance: .; d_gene: .; v_gene: TRBV6-1; CDR3aa: CATAVRRENSPLHF; CDR3nt: TGTGCCACAGCCGTAAGGAGGGAGAATTCACCCCTCCACTTT
j_gene: TRBJ1-1; abundance: .; d_gene: .; v_gene: TRBV5-5; CDR3aa: CASSLSTQEAFF; CDR3nt: TGTGCCAGCAGCTTGTCCACACAAGAAGCTTTCTTT
j_gene: TRBJ2-1; abundance: .; d_gene: TRBD1; v_gene: TRBV18; CDR3aa: CASSLTGGWGEQFF; CDR3nt: TGTGCCAGCTCCCTAACAGGGGGCTGGGGGGAGCAGTTCTTC
j_gene: TRBJ2-1; abundance: .; d_gene: .; v_gene: TRBV7-2; CDR3aa: CASSLWGSSYNEQFF; CDR3nt: TGTGCCAGCAGCTTATGGGGTAGCTCCTACAATGAGCAGTTCTTC
j_gene: TRBJ2-5; abundance: .; d_gene: .; v_gene: TRBV11-2; CDR3aa: CASSFQGAGGQETQYF; CDR3nt: TGTGCCAGCAGCTTCCAGGGGGCGGGGGGTCAAGAGACCCAGTACTTC
j_gene: TRBJ1-5; abundance: .; d_gene: TRBD1; v_gene: TRBV11-2; CDR3aa: CASRDRGPQHF; CDR3nt: TGTGCCAGCAGGGACAGGGGGCCCCAGCATTTT
j_gene: TRBJ1-1; abundance: .; d_gene: TRBD1; v_gene: TRBV5-1; CDR3aa: CASSAGQGHTEAFF; CDR3nt: TGCGCCAGCAGCGCGGGACAGGGGCACACTGAAGCTTTCTTT
j_gene: TRBJ2-1; abundance: once; d_gene: .; v_gene: TRBV5-1; CDR3aa: CASSFSKANEQFF; CDR3nt: TGCGCCAGCAGCTTTTCCAAGGCCAATGAGCAGTTCTTC
j_gene: TRBJ1-2; abundance: .; d_gene: .; v_gene: TRBV30; CDR3aa: CAWSAGQVNYGYTF; CDR3nt: TGTGCCTGGAGTGCGGGACAAGTCAACTATGGCTACACCTTC
j_gene: TRBJ2-7; abundance: .; d_gene: TRBD2; v_gene: TRBV7-8; CDR3aa: CASSLQPQIAGGFYEQYF; CDR3nt: TGTGCCAGCAGCTTGCAGCCCCAAATAGCGGGGGGCTTCTACGAGCAGTACTTC
j_gene: TRBJ2-3; abundance: .; d_gene: .; v_gene: TRBV4-2; CDR3aa: CASSQTDTQYF; CDR3nt: TGTGCCAGCAGCCAGACAGATACGCAGTATTTT
j_gene: TRBJ1-2; abundance: .; d_gene: .; v_gene: TRBV7-3; CDR3aa: CASSLSPSGYGYTF; CDR3nt: TGTGCCAGCAGCTTAAGCCCCAGCGGCTATGGCTACACCTTC
j_gene: TRBJ1-3; abundance: .; d_gene: .; v_gene: TRBV30; CDR3aa: CAWIGPFGNTIYF; CDR3nt: TGTGCCTGGATCGGCCCATTTGGAAACACCATATATTTT
j_gene: TRBJ1-4; abundance: .; d_gene: .; v_gene: TRBV5-1; CDR3aa: CASSFGGATGEKLFF; CDR3nt: TGCGCCAGCAGCTTCGGCGGGGCCACAGGTGAAAAACTGTTTTTT
j_gene: TRBJ2-2; abundance: .; d_gene: .; v_gene: TRBV30; CDR3aa: CAWSTGAPSGELFF; CDR3nt: TGTGCCTGGAGTACGGGGGCTCCCTCCGGGGAGCTGTTTTTT